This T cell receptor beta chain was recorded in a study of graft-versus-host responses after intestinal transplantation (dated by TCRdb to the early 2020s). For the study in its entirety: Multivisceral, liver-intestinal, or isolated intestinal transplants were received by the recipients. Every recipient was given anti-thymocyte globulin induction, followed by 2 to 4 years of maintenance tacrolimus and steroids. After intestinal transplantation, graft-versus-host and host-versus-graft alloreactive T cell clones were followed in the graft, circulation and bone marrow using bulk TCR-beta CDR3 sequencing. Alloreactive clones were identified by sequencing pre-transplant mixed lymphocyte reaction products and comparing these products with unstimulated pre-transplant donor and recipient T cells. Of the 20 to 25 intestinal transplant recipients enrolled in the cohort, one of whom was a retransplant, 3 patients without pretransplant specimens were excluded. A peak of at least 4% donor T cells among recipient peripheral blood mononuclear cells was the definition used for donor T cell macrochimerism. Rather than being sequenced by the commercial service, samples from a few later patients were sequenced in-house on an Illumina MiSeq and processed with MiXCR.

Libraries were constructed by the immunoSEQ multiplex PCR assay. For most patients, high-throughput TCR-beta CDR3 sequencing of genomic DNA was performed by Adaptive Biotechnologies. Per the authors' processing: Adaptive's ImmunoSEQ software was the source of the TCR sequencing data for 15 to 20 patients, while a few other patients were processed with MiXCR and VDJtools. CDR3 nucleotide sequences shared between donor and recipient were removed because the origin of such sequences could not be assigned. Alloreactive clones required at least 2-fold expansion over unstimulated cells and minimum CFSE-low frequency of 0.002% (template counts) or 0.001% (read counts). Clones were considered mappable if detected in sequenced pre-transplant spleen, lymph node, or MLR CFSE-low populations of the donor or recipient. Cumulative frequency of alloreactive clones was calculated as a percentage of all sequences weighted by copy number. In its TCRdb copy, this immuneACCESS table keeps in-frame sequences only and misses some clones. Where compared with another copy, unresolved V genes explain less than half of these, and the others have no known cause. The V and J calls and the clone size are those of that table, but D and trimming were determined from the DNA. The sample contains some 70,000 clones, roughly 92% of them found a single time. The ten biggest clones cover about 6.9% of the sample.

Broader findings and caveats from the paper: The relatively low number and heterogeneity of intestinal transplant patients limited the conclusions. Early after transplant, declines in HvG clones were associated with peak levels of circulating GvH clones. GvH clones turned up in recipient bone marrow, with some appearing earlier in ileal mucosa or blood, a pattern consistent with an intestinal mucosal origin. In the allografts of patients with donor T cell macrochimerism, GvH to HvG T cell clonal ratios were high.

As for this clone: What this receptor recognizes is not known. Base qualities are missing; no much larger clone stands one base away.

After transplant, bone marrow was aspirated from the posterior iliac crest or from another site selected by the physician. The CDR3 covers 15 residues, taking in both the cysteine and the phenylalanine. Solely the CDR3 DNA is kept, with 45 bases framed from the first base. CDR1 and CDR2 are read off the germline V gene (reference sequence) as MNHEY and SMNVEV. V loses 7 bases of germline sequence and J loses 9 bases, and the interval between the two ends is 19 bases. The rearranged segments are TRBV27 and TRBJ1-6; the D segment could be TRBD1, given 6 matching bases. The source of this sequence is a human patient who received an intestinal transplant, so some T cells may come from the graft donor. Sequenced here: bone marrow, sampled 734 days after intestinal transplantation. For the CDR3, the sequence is CASTTRGWGFSPLHF. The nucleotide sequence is TGTGCCAGCACCACAAGGGGGTGGGGATTTTCACCCCTCCACTTT.